The T cell receptor beta chain described here comes from a study of blood T cells in healthy people across ages. Study-wide background: Capture by template switching was about one barcoded beta molecule per two T cells.

Study-wide points: A strong correlation was seen between TCR beta diversity and naive T cell percentage. Donor CMV status was unknown, possibly confounding expanded clonotype changes.

Comment on this clonotype: Its specificity is unknown.

A J-beta primer mix and a sample-barcoded 5' primer were used in a second PCR of about 7 to 12 cycles. TCRdb reprocessed the 5' RACE reads with MiXCR, giving one entry per CDR3 protein. The table records about 670,000 distinct CDR3 sequences, about 43% of them present only once. Source material: blood. The source is a man older than 75 in good health.

The CDR3 nucleotides read TGTGCCAGCAGTGTAGCGGGAGCAGTCGCAGATACGCAGTATTTT. It encodes CASSVAGAVADTQYF. This chain links TRBV28 with TRBJ2-3; 9 nucleotides agree with TRBD2. The length of the CDR3 is 15 residues. The V gene's germline CDR1 is MDHEN and CDR2 SYDVKM. With V trimmed by 5 bases and J by 4 bases, 7 bases remained unmatched.